The 13 T cell receptor beta chains in this list originate from one sample, sequenced in a study of cytomegalovirus exposure and HLA in healthy donors. This PCR relied on a set of 60 Vbeta primers and 13 Jbeta primers. The method was immunoSEQ multiplex PCR; TCRdb's version includes in-frame clones alone and lacks a portion of them. Among about 160,000 clones, roughly 80% were seen once, and the ten largest hold less than 15%. Sample: PBMCs. The receptors derive from a woman aged 45-59 years in good health and CMV-seronegative.

The CDR3 loop is CASGDRVEQYF. For the CDR3, the DNA is TGTGCCAGCGGCGACAGGGTCGAGCAGTACTTC. V usage is TRBV28 and J usage is TRBJ2-7, with TRBD1 identical over 7 bases. Losses at the gene ends were 8 bases for V and 6 bases for J; bases not matched to a gene: 4. Germline CDR1 reads MDHEN; CDR2 reads SYDVKM. The CDR3 covers 11 residues.

Details on this clone: Mismatch with germline at one junction end may stem from a read error. This chain uses TRBV4-2 with TRBJ1-2; D is unresolved. This CDR3 has 13 residues. The V gene's germline CDR1 is LGHNA and CDR2 YNFKEQ. The CDR3 is CASSHPRAVAQSF. The DNA for the CDR3 is TGTGCCAGCAGCCATCCGAGGGCAGTCGCACAGTCCTTC.

J is TRBJ1-4 and V is TRBV7-2, with TRBD1 identical over 8 bases. Germline V gene sequence: CDR1 SGHTA, CDR2 FQGNSA. Germline trimming cut 5 bases from V and 6 bases from J; bases unmatched to any gene: 5. The CDR3 totals 14 residues. In nucleotides, the CDR3 is TGTGCCAGCAGCCCCGGACAGGGATATGAAAAACTGTTTTTT. Its protein is CASSPGQGYEKLFF.

The chain combines TRBV11-2 with TRBJ2-1, with D unclear. The V and J ends lost 5 bases and 9 bases respectively, with 17 bases between them. The germline gives CDR1 SGHAT, CDR2 FQNNGV. This CDR3 comprises 14 residues. This CDR3 reads CASSVNRPTGEQFF. CDR3 nucleotide sequence: TGTGCCAGCAGCGTCAACCGACCTACGGGTGAGCAGTTCTTC.

Concerning this clone: Germline is not matched at one junction end, which may reflect a read error. The V and J genes are TRBV29-1 and TRBJ2-5; D call uncertain. The V gene's germline CDR1 is SQVTM and CDR2 ANQGSEA. The CDR3 consists of 13 residues. Here the CDR3 reads CSVEALSTSSLHF. The CDR3 bases are TGCAGCGTTGAGGCCCTCTCGACATCTTCGCTCCACTTC.

This clone occurred a few times. J is TRBJ1-1 and V is TRBV23-1; 9 nucleotides align to TRBD1. TRBV23-1 is recorded as an ORF, its role being uncertain. The CDR3 covers 15 residues. V shed 2 bases and J 1 base; nucleotides not matched to a gene: 2. CDR3 DNA sequence: TGCGCCAGCAGTCAACCACAGGGGGCGAACACTGAAGCTTTCTTT. Amino acid sequence: CASSQPQGANTEAFF.

The chain has TRBV28 and TRBJ2-1; 16 bases fit TRBD2. From germline, CDR1 is MDHEN and CDR2 SYDVKM. The CDR3 runs to 16 residues. V lost 1 base and J lost 7; bases outside the gene matches: 1. CDR3 coding DNA: TGTGCCAGCAGTTTATTGGGACTAGCGGGAGGGAATGAGCAGTTCTTC. This sequence encodes CASSLLGLAGGNEQFF. Together with reference TRBV28 and TRBJ2-1, the CDR3 gives the full variable domain: DVKVTQSSRYLVKRTGEKVFLECVQDMDHENMFWYRQDPGLGLRLIYFSYDVKMKEKGDIPEGYSVSREKKERFSLILESASTNQTSMYLCASSLLGLAGGNEQFFGPGTRLTVL.

V is TRBV4-3 and J is TRBJ1-2; tentative D call: TRBD1 (5 bases). V was shortened by 0 bases and J by 8 bases, with 7 bases between the two germline ends. The CDR3 consists of 12 residues. Germline values: CDR1 LGHNA, CDR2 YSLEER. In nucleotides, the CDR3 is TGCGCCAGCAGCCAAGATCGACAGGGCTACACCTTC. It codes for CASSQDRQGYTF.

This clone was picked up one time. V is TRBV5-1 and J is TRBJ2-7; perhaps TRBD2 as D (6 bases). CDR3 length equals 14 residues. Germline V gives CDR1 SGHRS, CDR2 YFSETQ. Deletions cut 0 bases from V and 5 bases from J, with 12 bases between. CDR3 in amino acids: CASSLARRGHEQYF. DNA of the CDR3: TGCGCCAGCAGCTTGGCCAGGAGGGGCCACGAGCAGTACTTC.

This clone occurred once. The V gene is TRBV5-4, the J gene TRBJ2-7; tentative D call: TRBD2 (6 bases). CDR3 size: 15 residues. Germline V gene data show CDR1 as SGHNT and CDR2 as YYREEE (reference sequence). With 6 bases removed from V and 7 bases from J, the gap between germline ends came to 23 bases. The CDR3 region has the DNA TGTGCCAGCACTGAGGTGGGAGGTACGTCCTTTGAGCAGTACTTC. The encoded protein is CASTEVGGTSFEQYF.

The J gene is TRBJ1-2, the V gene TRBV9; 7 positions agree with TRBD1. With 5 bases clipped from V and 4 bases from J, the junction kept 11 bases outside the gene matches. Germline CDR1 SGDLS, CDR2 YYNGEE. The CDR3 runs to 15 residues. The CDR3 region has the DNA TGTGCCAGCAGTGCCGACAGGGAACTTATCTATGGCTACACCTTC. Translation: CASSADRELIYGYTF.

The chain joins TRBV9 to TRBJ2-1, with 10 bases aligning to TRBD2. V trimming: 4 bases; J trimming: 8 bases; junction bases outside the gene matches: 6. The CDR3 contains 14 residues. Germline V CDR1 and CDR2: SGDLS, YYNGEE. The CDR3 region is CASSFSSGRDEQFF. For the CDR3, the DNA is TGTGCCAGCAGCTTTTCTAGCGGGAGAGATGAGCAGTTCTTC.

The rearrangement joins TRBV2 to TRBJ1-1; D perhaps matches TRBD1 (6 bases). The ends were cut back, 8 bases at V and 5 bases at J, with 18 bases in the middle. The CDR3 has 14 amino acids. The germline gives CDR1 SNHLY, CDR2 FYNNEI. CDR3 coding DNA: TGTGCCAGCTCCCCGAGCAGGGGAAGGACTGAAGCTTTCTTT. Its translation: CASSPSRGRTEAFF.